This is a list of T cell receptor beta chains from one sample in a study of human thymus T cells. The data were produced by immunoSEQ multiplex PCR, yet TCRdb's version contains in-frame clones alone and is incomplete. Among tens of thousands of clones listed, around 95% were seen once. Input material: thymus tissue. The receptor set was obtained from a girl in the first two years of life with a congenital heart defect but otherwise immunologically healthy. Each CDR3 is given with its conserved first and last residue. The D gene is left open where the match is weak. Size values are once, few and many counts, or a class for expanded clones, and some rows have none.

D gene,V gene,clone size,J gene,CDR3 DNA,CDR3 protein
NA,TRBV11-2,NA,TRBJ1-1,TGTGCCAGCAGCCTAGGGGAATCGGGGGCCGGCATGAACACTGAAGCTTTCTTT,CASSLGESGAGMNTEAFF
NA,TRBV4-2,NA,TRBJ2-3,TGTGCCAGCAGCCAACTCGGAAACACAGATACGCAGTATTTT,CASSQLGNTDTQYF
NA,TRBV30,NA,TRBJ2-6,TGTGCCGCCTGGAAGGAGGGTCCCGTCCTTTCTGGGGCCAACGTCCTGACTTTC,CAAWKEGPVLSGANVLTF
NA,TRBV10-1,NA,TRBJ1-5,TGCGCCACCAATCAGCCCCAGCATTTT,CATNQPQHF
NA,TRBV18,NA,TRBJ2-7,TGTGCCAGCTCATGGACGGGGGTTTGGGACTACGAGCAGTACTTC,CASSWTGVWDYEQYF
NA,TRBV5-4,NA,TRBJ2-4,TGTGCCAGCAGCTCCAGGGTAGCCAAAAACATTCAGTACTTC,CASSSRVAKNIQYF
NA,TRBV10-1,NA,TRBJ2-1,TGCGCCAGCAGTGAGTCGGTGGCCGGAGGCTCCTACAATGAGCAGTTCTTC,CASSESVAGGSYNEQFF
NA,TRBV28,NA,TRBJ1-1,TGTGCCAGCAGGATGGGGAGCAAAGCTTTCTTT,CASRMGSKAFF
TRBD1,TRBV5-4,NA,TRBJ2-5,TGTGCCAGCAGCTTGGCGGGACAGGGGCAGAAGACCCAGTACTTC,CASSLAGQGQKTQYF
NA,TRBV6-1,NA,TRBJ1-4,TGTGCCAGCAGTCCCAAGGGCAGAACGGGAGAAAAACTGTTTTTT,CASSPKGRTGEKLFF
NA,TRBV7-3,NA,TRBJ1-1,TGTGCCAGCAGCTTAATCGGGCGGAACACTGAAGCTTTCTTT,CASSLIGRNTEAFF
NA,TRBV7-8,NA,TRBJ1-5,TGTGCCAGCAGCTTAGCGGGAGACAGGATCAATCAGCCCCAGCATTTT,CASSLAGDRINQPQHF
NA,TRBV30,NA,TRBJ2-5,TGTGCCTGGTCATATACGAGGAGGGTGGGGGAGACCCAGTACTTC,CAWSYTRRVGETQYF
NA,TRBV30,once,TRBJ2-3,TGTGCCTGGAGTAGGGCGGCCTCCACAGATACGCAGTATTTT,CAWSRAASTDTQYF
TRBD1,TRBV14,NA,TRBJ1-1,TGTGCCAGCAGCCAAGAGTACTATGGGACAGACACTTCCAACGATCGTATTGGAGCTTTCTTT,CASSQEYYGTDTSNDRIGAFF
TRBD1,TRBV2,NA,TRBJ2-7,TGTGCCAGCAGCCAGACAGGGGCCCTCTCCTACGAGCAGTACTTC,CASSQTGALSYEQYF
TRBD1,TRBV5-1,NA,TRBJ2-1,TGCGCCAGCAGCTTGGGGACCGGGACAGGGCCCGACAACGAATACAATGAGCAGTTCTTC,CASSLGTGTGPDNEYNEQFF
NA,TRBV6-6,NA,TRBJ2-7,TGTGCCAGCAGTTGCACAGACTCCTACGAGCAGTACTTC,CASSCTDSYEQYF
NA,TRBV14,NA,TRBJ2-1,TGTGCCAGCAGCCAAGTCGGGAATGAGCAGTTCTTC,CASSQVGNEQFF
NA,TRBV2,once,TRBJ2-5,TGTGCCAGCACTCAAGGGCTCCAAGAGACCCAGTACTTC,CASTQGLQETQYF
TRBD1,TRBV5-4,NA,TRBJ2-5,TGTGCCAGCAGCTTGGGACAGGGGCCCCAAGAGACCCAGTACTTC,CASSLGQGPQETQYF
NA,TRBV29-1,NA,TRBJ2-7,TGCAGCGTTGTTGGGGGCTTGGACGAGCAGTACTTC,CSVVGGLDEQYF
NA,TRBV11-2,NA,TRBJ1-3,TGTGCCAGCAGCTTAGATGACGGACAGCCTAGCTCTGGAAACACCATATATTTT,CASSLDDGQPSSGNTIYF
TRBD2,TRBV5-1,NA,TRBJ2-3,TGCGCCAGCAGCTTGGTTCGGCTAGCGGGGCCAGATACGCAGTATTTT,CASSLVRLAGPDTQYF
NA,TRBV5-8,NA,TRBJ2-2,TGTGCCAGCAGCTTAAGGACGGGCGGGGAGCTGTTTTTT,CASSLRTGGELFF
NA,TRBV5-6,NA,TRBJ2-7,TGTGCCAGCAGCTCTGGCGAGGACTGGGAGAACCACGAGCAGTACTTC,CASSSGEDWENHEQYF
TRBD1,TRBV29-1,once,TRBJ2-2,TGCAGCGTTGAAACGACAGGGAATGGTGGGGTGCTGTTTTTT,CSVETTGNGGVLFF
TRBD1,TRBV5-5,NA,TRBJ2-7,TGTGCCAGCAGCTCGGGACAGGGGGTGCCCAGCTCCTACGAGCAGTACTTC,CASSSGQGVPSSYEQYF
NA,TRBV7-2,NA,TRBJ2-1,TGTGCCAGCAGCCACGCGGGGGGCAGGGGGGCTGACAATGAGCAGTTCTTC,CASSHAGGRGADNEQFF
NA,TRBV20-1,NA,TRBJ2-2,TGCAGTGCTAGAGACTGCGGGGAGCTGTTTTTT,CSARDCGELFF
TRBD2,TRBV18,once,TRBJ2-3,TGTGCCAGCTCAAGAGCGGGAGGCACAGATACGCAGTATTTT,CASSRAGGTDTQYF
TRBD1,TRBV16,NA,TRBJ2-2,TGTGCCAGCAGACCGGACAGGACGAACACCGGGGAGCTGTTTTTT,CASRPDRTNTGELFF
TRBD1,TRBV6-1,NA,TRBJ1-2,TGTGCCAGCAGTGAATCCGGGACAGGGGTTTTCTATGGCTACACCTTC,CASSESGTGVFYGYTF
TRBD1,TRBV7-9,NA,TRBJ2-3,TGTGCCAGCAGAAGGGACAGGGGCGGCACAGATACGCAGTATTTT,CASRRDRGGTDTQYF
TRBD1,TRBV28,NA,TRBJ1-2,TGTGCCAGCAGTTTAGACAGGGAAGAATATGGCTACACCTTC,CASSLDREEYGYTF
TRBD2,TRBV6-1,NA,TRBJ2-7,TGTGCCAGCAGTGAATCCGGCGGACTAGCGGGGAGCCAGTACTTC,CASSESGGLAGSQYF
NA,TRBV7-9,NA,TRBJ2-3,TGTGCCAGCAGCCAAACGGGGCGGGGTGGGCCCACAGATACGCAGTATTTT,CASSQTGRGGPTDTQYF
NA,TRBV27,NA,TRBJ1-5,TGTGCCAGCAGTTTTGAGGGATATAGCAATCAGCCCCAGCATTTT,CASSFEGYSNQPQHF
NA,TRBV4-1,NA,TRBJ2-1,TGCGCCAGCCAAGAAAGCTCCTACAATGAGCAGTTCTTC,CASQESSYNEQFF
TRBD2,TRBV5-4,NA,TRBJ2-1,TGTGCCAGCAGCTTGGTTAGCGGGAGTTACAATGAGCAGTTCTTC,CASSLVSGSYNEQFF